Below, 20 T cell receptor beta chains from the same sample are listed, as sequenced in a study of regulatory T cells in long-lasting Graves disease. To make TCR beta libraries, researchers used iRepertoire HTBI primers and Arm-PCR of CDR3 regions. TCRdb analysed the multiplex PCR reads with MiXCR anew, one entry per CDR3 protein. The data show roughly 500,000 distinct CDR3 sequences, about a fifth seen once. Time point meaning: persistent/refractory GD, antithyroid drugs over 5 years with positive TRAb. The TCR library was made from RNA extracted from PBMCs. This material consisted of peripheral blood mononuclear cells (PBMCs), taken when the disease was refractory, from a patient treated with antithyroid drugs. Receptors were obtained from a female donor with Graves disease.

The table lists this clonotype with many counts. The CDR3 is CASSSGTPNSPLHF. DNA for the CDR3: TGTGCCAGCAGCTCCGGGACACCTAATTCACCCCTCCACTTT. The genes are TRBV5-8 and TRBJ1-6; D perhaps matches TRBD1 (6 bases). Germline V lookup: CDR1 SGHTS, CDR2 YDEGEE. The CDR3 totals 14 residues. V was shortened by 3 bases and J by 6 bases, with 10 bases between the two germline ends.

This clonotype was recorded many times. V is TRBV6-1 and J is TRBJ1-2; D is unclear. V was shortened by 10 bases and J by 8 bases, with 17 bases between the two germline ends. This CDR3 comprises 12 residues. Germline V gene sequence: CDR1 MNHNS, CDR2 SASEGT. In DNA, the CDR3 is TGTGCCACCGGGCGGCCCTCTTACGGCTACACCTTC. This encodes CATGRPSYGYTF.

This clonotype was recorded at least ten times. V gene TRBV5-1 combines with J gene TRBJ1-1; D ambiguous. The CDR3 runs 13 residues. V gave up 4 bases and J gave up 5 bases, with 12 bases separating them. Germline V gene sequence: CDR1 SGHRS, CDR2 YFSETQ. CDR3 sequence: CASSGSTGTEAFF. The CDR3 DNA is TGCGCCAGCAGCGGATCGACGGGAACTGAAGCTTTCTTT.

This clonotype has only a few counts. This chain joins TRBV9 and TRBJ2-2; 12 nucleotides align to TRBD2. The V segment lost 3 bases and the J segment 2 bases; nucleotides outside the gene matches: 5. In germline, CDR1 is SGDLS, CDR2 YYNGEE. CDR3 length: 17 amino acids. This chain's CDR3 is CASSDGLAGFNTGELFF. CDR3 in DNA: TGTGCCAGCAGCGACGGACTAGCGGGGTTTAACACCGGGGAGCTGTTTTTT.

The V gene is TRBV18, the J gene TRBJ2-2, with D possibly being TRBD2 (6 bases). Germline V gives CDR1 KGHSH, CDR2 LQKENI. Trimming removed 2 bases from V and 1 base from J, with 14 bases in between. The CDR3 extends over 17 amino acids. This chain's CDR3 is CASSPSSGRENTGELFF. CDR3 nucleotide sequence: TGTGCCAGCTCACCAAGTTCGGGGCGGGAGAACACCGGGGAGCTGTTTTTT.

This clonotype showed up many times. The chain couples TRBV3-1 to TRBJ2-7, with D perhaps matching TRBD1 or TRBD2 (5 bases each). Germline V gene lookup returns CDR1 LGHDT and CDR2 YNNKEL (reference sequence). Trimming removed 6 bases at V and 3 bases at J, with 15 bases between. The CDR3 runs 14 residues. CDR3 sequence: CASSRAGTGYEQYF. The CDR3 bases are TGTGCCAGCAGTCGGGCCGGGACCGGCTACGAGCAGTACTTC.

The genes are TRBV29-1 and TRBJ2-3, with 9 bases that match TRBD1. Germline V gene sequence: CDR1 SQVTM, CDR2 ANQGSEA. The length of the CDR3 is 18 residues. V lost 3 bases and J lost 2; bases outside the gene matches: 15. The CDR3 loop reads CSVDLTGTGTLLTDTQYF. Here the CDR3 DNA reads TGCAGCGTTGATTTGACCGGGACAGGGACCCTACTCACAGATACGCAGTATTTT.

Comments on this clonotype: A single base separates this from a much larger clone, so it may be a read error. In DNA form, the CDR3 reads TGTGCCAGTAACCGGGACGGGGGTAATTCACCCCTCCACTTT. Its protein is CASNRDGGNSPLHF. V is TRBV28 and J is TRBJ1-6, with a weak D call TRBD1 (5 bases). CDR1 and CDR2 (germline): MDHEN, SYDVKM. This CDR3 contains 14 residues. The ends were cut back, 9 bases at V and 6 bases at J, with 15 bases in the middle.

This clonotype came up many times. The DNA for the CDR3 is TGTGCCATCAGTCAGACAGGGGGCAGCAATCAGCCCCAGCATTTT. It yields the protein CAISQTGGSNQPQHF. The J gene is TRBJ1-5, the V gene TRBV10-3, with 10 bases fitting TRBD1. Losses at the gene ends were 5 bases for V and 1 base for J; bases not matched to a gene: 2. The germline gives CDR1 ENHRY, CDR2 SYGVKD. The CDR3 extends over 15 amino acids.

The chain joins TRBV2 to TRBJ1-3; D possibly corresponds to TRBD1 (5 bases). The V end was cut by 0 bases, the J end by 4 bases, with 16 bases between. CDR1 SNHLY and CDR2 FYNNEI come from the germline V gene. The CDR3 is 17 residues long. The CDR3 region is CASSEASAGMWGNTIYF. DNA of the CDR3: TGTGCCAGCAGTGAAGCGAGCGCAGGGATGTGGGGAAACACCATATATTTT.

The chain joins TRBV15 to TRBJ1-2; weak D call: TRBD1 (5 bases). V was clipped by 2 bases and J by 7 bases, with 17 bases between them. Germline V gene data show CDR1 as LNHNV and CDR2 as YYDKDF (reference sequence). This CDR3 is 15 amino acids long. In DNA form, the CDR3 reads TGTGCCACCAGCAGACCTCTACCGGGGGTGGGTGGCTACACCTTC. Translation gives CATSRPLPGVGGYTF.

There are many counts of this clonotype. J is TRBJ2-6 and V is TRBV28; maybe TRBD1 (5 bases). Germline-derived CDR1 and CDR2 are MDHEN and SYDVKM. The germline V and J ends were trimmed by 6 bases and 0 bases, with 6 bases remaining between them. This CDR3 has 14 residues. Here the CDR3 reads CASRRGSGANVLTF. CDR3 nucleotides: TGTGCCAGCAGAAGGGGCTCTGGGGCCAACGTCCTGACTTTC. The variable domain in full, with the rest retrieved from reference TRBV28 and TRBJ2-6, is DVKVTQSSRYLVKRTGEKVFLECVQDMDHENMFWYRQDPGLGLRLIYFSYDVKMKEKGDIPEGYSVSREKKERFSLILESASTNQTSMYLCASRRGSGANVLTFGAGSRLTVL.

The V gene is TRBV10-2, the J gene TRBJ2-2; D remains ambiguous. The ends were cut back, 5 bases at V and 6 bases at J, with 7 bases in the middle. Germline CDR1 is WSHSY and CDR2 is SAAADI. The CDR3 consists of 12 residues. The DNA for the CDR3 is TGCGCCAGCAGTATCACCCCCGGGGAGCTGTTTTTT. It is translated as CASSITPGELFF.

This clonotype was picked up one time. A much larger clone differs from this one at a single base, so this may be a read error. For the CDR3, the DNA is TGTGCCAGCAGTCCCGGCAGGGGCAATGAGCAGTTCTTC. It encodes CASSPGRGNEQFF. J is TRBJ2-1 and V is TRBV27; tentative D call: TRBD1 (6 bases). V dropped 5 bases and J dropped 6 bases, with 11 bases sitting between them. In germline, CDR1 is MNHEY, CDR2 SMNVEV (reference sequence). The CDR3 runs to 13 residues.

This clonotype appeared many times. As DNA, the CDR3 is TGTGCCAGCAATGCCGGGACAGGGATGGACGAGCAGTACTTC. Translated, it gives CASNAGTGMDEQYF. This sequence joins TRBV28 and TRBJ2-7; TRBD1 agrees at 9 bases. The CDR3 is made up of 14 amino acids. V was pared by 7 bases and J by 5 bases, with 9 bases of the junction left unmatched. Germline CDR1 reads MDHEN; CDR2 reads SYDVKM.

At least ten counts were recorded for this clonotype. The genes are TRBV6-1 and TRBJ2-6, with D uncertain. V shed 5 bases and J shed 4 bases, with 9 bases lying between them. The CDR3 has 14 amino acids. Germline V gene lookup returns CDR1 MNHNS and CDR2 SASEGT. The CDR3 region has the DNA TGTGCCAGCAGTATTATATCAGGGGCCAACGTCCTGACTTTC. Its translation: CASSIISGANVLTF.

The table lists this clonotype with a few counts. The chain has TRBV29-1 and TRBJ1-1; no reliable D call. Germline V gene data show CDR1 as SQVTM and CDR2 as ANQGSEA. This CDR3 has 12 residues. V was pared by 4 bases and J by 1 base, with 7 bases between. Here the CDR3 reads CSVGWGNTEAFF. For the CDR3, the DNA is TGCAGCGTTGGTTGGGGGAACACTGAAGCTTTCTTT.

Worth noting for this clonotype: A much larger clone sits a single nucleotide away, making a read error possible. This is likely a read error, given that the CDR3 carries no conserved phenylalanine or tryptophan at its end. This chain connects TRBV6-1 to TRBJ1-1; D is ambiguous. V gave up 1 base and J gave up 7 bases, with 7 bases separating them. Per germline, CDR1 MNHNS and CDR2 SASEGT. The CDR3 is made up of 12 amino acids. The CDR3 bases are TGTGCCAGCAGTGAAGGGTCCGGTGAAGCTTTCCTT. Protein product: CASSEGSGEAFL.

This clonotype was seen more than once but under ten times. V is TRBV6-5 and J is TRBJ1-6; D unresolved. The CDR3 is 13 residues long. CDR1 is MNHEY, CDR2 SVGAGI, per germline. The ends were cut back, 2 bases at V and 8 bases at J, with 7 bases in the middle. CDR3: CASSYPEDSPLHF. The CDR3 region has the DNA TGTGCCAGCAGTTACCCGGAGGATTCACCCCTCCACTTT.

The rearrangement uses TRBV20-1 and TRBJ2-7; TRBD2 matches 10 bases. Germline values: CDR1 DFQATT, CDR2 SNEGSKA (reference sequence). V dropped 4 bases and J dropped 7; count of bases not matched to a gene: 10. This CDR3 spans 14 amino acids. CDR3: CSAIRSSGSWEQYF. DNA of the CDR3: TGCAGTGCTATCCGCTCTAGCGGGAGTTGGGAGCAGTACTTC.